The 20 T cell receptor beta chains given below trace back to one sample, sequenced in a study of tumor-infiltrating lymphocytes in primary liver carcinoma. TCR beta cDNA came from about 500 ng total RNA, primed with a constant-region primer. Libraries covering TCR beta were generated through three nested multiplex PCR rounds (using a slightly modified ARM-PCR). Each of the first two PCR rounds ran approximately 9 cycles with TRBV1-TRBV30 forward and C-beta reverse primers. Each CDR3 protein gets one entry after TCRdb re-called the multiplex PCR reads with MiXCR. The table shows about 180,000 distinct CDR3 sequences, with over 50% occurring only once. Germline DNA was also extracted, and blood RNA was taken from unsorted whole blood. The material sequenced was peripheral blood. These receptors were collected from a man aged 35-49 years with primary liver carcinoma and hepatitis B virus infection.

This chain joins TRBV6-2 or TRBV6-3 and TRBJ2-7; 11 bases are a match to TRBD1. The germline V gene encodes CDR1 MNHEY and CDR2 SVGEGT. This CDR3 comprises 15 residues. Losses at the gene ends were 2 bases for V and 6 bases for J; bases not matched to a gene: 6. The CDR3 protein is CASSYGDRGSLEQYF. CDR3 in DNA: TGTGCCAGCAGTTACGGGGACAGGGGGTCGCTCGAGCAGTACTTC.

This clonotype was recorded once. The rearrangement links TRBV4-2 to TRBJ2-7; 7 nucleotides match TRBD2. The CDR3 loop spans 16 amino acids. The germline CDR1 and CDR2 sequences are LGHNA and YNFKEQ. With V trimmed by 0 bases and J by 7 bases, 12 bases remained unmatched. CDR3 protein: CASSQDARGEFNEQYF. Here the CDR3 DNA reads TGTGCCAGCAGCCAAGATGCCCGGGGGGAGTTTAATGAGCAGTACTTC.

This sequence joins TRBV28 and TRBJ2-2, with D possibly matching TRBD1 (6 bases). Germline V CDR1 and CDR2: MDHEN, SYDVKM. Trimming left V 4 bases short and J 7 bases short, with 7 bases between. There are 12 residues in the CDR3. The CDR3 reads CASSWGLGELFF. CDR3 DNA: TGTGCCAGCAGTTGGGGGCTCGGGGAGCTGTTTTTT.

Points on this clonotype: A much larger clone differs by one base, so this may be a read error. CDR3 protein: CAGGTSVSYNEQFF. CDR3 in DNA: TGTGCCGGGGGGACTAGCGTATCCTACAATGAGCAGTTCTTC. The chain combines TRBV4-2 with TRBJ2-1; 10 positions agree with TRBD2. Trimming removed 11 bases from V and 1 base from J; junction bases left unmatched: 5. CDR3 length: 14 amino acids. Germline CDR1 reads LGHNA; CDR2 reads YNFKEQ.

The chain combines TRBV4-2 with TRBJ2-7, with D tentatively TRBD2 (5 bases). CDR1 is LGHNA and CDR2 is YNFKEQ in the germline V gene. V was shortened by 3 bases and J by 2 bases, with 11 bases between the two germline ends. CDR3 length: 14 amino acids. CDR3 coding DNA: TGTGCCAGCAGCCACGGCGAGAGGGCCTACGAGCAGTACTTC. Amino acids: CASSHGERAYEQYF.

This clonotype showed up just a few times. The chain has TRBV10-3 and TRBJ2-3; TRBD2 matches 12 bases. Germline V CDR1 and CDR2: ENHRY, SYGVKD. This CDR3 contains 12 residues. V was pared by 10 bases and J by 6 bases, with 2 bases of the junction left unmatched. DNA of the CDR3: TGTGCCACCGGGACTAGCGGGGATACGCAGTATTTT. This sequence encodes CATGTSGDTQYF.

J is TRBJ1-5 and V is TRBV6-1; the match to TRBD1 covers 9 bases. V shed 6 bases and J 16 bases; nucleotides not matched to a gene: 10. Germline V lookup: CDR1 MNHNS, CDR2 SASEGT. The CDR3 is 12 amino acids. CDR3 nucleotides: TGTGCCAGCAGCGCCACAGGGGGCGTGCAACATTTT. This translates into CASSATGGVQHF.

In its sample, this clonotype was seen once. This CDR3 reads CSVGTSGRFSTDTQYF. CDR3 in DNA: TGCAGTGTTGGGACTAGCGGGAGGTTTAGCACAGATACGCAGTATTTT. The V and J genes are TRBV20-1 and TRBJ2-3; 15 nucleotides line up with TRBD2. With V trimmed by 7 bases and J by 0 bases, 5 bases remained unmatched. This CDR3 has 16 residues. The germline gives CDR1 DFQATT, CDR2 SNEGSKA (reference sequence).

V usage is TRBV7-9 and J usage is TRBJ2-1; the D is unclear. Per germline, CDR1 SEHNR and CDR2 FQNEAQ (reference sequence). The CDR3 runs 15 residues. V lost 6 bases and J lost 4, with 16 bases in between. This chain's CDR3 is CASRAPRTWYNEQFF. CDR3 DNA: TGTGCCAGCAGGGCCCCCCGCACGTGGTACAATGAGCAGTTCTTC.

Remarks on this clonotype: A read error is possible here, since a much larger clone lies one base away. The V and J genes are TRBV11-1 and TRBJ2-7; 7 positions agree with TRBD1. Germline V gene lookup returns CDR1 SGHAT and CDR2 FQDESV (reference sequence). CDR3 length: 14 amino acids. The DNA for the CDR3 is TGTGCCAGCAGCTTGGGGACAGACTTAAACGAGCAGTGCTTC. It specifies CASSLGTDLNEQCF.

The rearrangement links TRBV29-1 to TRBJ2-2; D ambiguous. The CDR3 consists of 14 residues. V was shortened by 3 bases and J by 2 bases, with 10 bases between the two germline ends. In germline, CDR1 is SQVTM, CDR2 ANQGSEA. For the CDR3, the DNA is TGCAGCGTTGATAGTACTCAAAACACCGGGGAGCTGTTTTTT. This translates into CSVDSTQNTGELFF.

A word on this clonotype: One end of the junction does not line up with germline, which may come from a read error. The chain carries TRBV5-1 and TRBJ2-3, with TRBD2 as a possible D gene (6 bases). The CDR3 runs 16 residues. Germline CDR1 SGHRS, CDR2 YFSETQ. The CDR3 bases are TGCGCCAGCAGCTTGAACTGCCCGGGGGAGGCAGATACGCATTATTTT. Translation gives CASSLNCPGEADTHYF.

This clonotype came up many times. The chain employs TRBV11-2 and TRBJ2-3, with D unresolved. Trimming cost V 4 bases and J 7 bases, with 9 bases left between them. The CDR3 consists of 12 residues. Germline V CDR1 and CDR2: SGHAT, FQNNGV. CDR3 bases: TGTGCCAGCAGCTCAGAGAGGTATACGCAGTATTTT. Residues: CASSSERYTQYF.

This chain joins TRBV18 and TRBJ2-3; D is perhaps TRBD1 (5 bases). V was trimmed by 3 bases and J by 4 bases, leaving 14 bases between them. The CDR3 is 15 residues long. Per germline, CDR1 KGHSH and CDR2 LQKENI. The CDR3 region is CASSPARVGADTQYF. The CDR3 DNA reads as TGTGCCAGCTCACCTGCCAGGGTGGGCGCAGATACGCAGTATTTT. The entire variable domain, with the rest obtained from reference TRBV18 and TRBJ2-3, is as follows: NAGVMQNPRHLVRRRGQEARLRCSPMKGHSHVYWYRQLPEEGLKFMVYLQKENIIDESGMPKERFSAEFPKEGPSILRIQQVVRGDSAAYFCASSPARVGADTQYFGPGTRLTVL.

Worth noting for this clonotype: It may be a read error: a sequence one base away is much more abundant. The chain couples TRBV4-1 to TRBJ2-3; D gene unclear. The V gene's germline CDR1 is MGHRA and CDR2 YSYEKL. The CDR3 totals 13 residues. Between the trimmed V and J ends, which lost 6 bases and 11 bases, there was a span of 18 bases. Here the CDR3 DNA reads TGCGCCAGCAGTGGAAGCGTCCTAAGTGTGCAGTATTTT. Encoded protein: CASSGSVLSVQYF.

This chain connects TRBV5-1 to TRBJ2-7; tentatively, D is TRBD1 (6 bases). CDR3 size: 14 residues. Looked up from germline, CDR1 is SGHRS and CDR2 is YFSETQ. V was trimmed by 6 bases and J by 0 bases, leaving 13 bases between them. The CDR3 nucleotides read TGCGCCAGCACCCTAACGGACAGCTCCTACGAGCAGTACTTC. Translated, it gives CASTLTDSSYEQYF.

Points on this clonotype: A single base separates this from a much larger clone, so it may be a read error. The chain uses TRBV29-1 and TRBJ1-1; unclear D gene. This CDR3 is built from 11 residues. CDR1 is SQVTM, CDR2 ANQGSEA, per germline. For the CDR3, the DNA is TGCAGCGTTGGGGGAAACACTGAAACTTTCTTT. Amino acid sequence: CSVGGNTETFF.

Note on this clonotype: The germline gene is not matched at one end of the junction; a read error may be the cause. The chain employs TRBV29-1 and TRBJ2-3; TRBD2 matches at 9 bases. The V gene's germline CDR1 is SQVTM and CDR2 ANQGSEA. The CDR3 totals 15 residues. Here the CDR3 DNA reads TGCAGCGTGGTGACTAGCGGAATCAAAGGAGATACGCTGTATTTT. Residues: CSVVTSGIKGDTLYF.

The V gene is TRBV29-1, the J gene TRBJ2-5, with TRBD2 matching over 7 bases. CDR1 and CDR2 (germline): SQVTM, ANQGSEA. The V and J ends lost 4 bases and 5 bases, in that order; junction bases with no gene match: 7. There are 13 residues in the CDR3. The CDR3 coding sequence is TGCAGCGTTGTGTCCGGACTAGGGGAGACCCAGTACTTC. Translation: CSVVSGLGETQYF.

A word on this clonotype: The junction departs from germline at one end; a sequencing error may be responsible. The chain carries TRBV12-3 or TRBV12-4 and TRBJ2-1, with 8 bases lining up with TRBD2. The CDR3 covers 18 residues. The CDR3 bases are TGTGCCAACAGTCCTAGGGGAGCGGGGGAAGGCTCCTACAATGAGCAGTTCTTC. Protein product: CANSPRGAGEGSYNEQFF.